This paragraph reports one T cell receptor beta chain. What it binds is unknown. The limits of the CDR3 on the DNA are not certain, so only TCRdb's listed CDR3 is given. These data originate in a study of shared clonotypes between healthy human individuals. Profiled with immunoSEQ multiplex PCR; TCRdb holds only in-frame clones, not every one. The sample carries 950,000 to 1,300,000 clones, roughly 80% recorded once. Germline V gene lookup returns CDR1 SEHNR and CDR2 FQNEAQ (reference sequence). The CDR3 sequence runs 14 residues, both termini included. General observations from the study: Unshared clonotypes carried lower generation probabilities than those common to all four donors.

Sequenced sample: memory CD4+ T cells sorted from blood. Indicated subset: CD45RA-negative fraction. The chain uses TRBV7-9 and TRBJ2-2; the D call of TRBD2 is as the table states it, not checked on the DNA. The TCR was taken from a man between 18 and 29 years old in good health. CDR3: CASSFTGKPGSCFF.